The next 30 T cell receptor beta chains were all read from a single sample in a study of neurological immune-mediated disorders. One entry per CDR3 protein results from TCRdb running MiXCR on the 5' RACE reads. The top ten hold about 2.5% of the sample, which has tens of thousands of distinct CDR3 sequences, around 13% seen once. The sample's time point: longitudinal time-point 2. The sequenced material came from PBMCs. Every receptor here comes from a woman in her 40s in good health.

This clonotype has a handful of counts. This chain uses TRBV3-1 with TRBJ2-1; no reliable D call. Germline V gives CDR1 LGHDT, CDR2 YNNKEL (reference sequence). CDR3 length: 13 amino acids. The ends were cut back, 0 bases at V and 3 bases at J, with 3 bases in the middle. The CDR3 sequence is CASSQENYNEQFF. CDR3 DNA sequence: TGTGCCAGCAGCCAAGAGAACTACAATGAGCAGTTCTTC.

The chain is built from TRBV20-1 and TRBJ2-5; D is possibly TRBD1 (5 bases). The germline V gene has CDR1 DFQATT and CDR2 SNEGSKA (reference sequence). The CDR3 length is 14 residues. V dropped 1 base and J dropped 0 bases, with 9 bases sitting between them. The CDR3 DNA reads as TGCAGTGCTAGAGGTGTCAGGGACCAAGAGACCCAGTACTTC. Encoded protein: CSARGVRDQETQYF.

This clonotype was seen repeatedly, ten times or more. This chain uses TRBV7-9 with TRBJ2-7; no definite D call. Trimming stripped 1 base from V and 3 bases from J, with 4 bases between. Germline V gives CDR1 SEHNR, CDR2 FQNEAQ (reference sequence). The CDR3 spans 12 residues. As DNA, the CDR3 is TGTGCCAGCAGCTTAGTGAGCTACGAGCAGTACTTC. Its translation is CASSLVSYEQYF. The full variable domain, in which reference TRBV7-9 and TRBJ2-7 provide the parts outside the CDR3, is DTGVSQNPRHKITKRGQNVTFRCDPISEHNRLYWYRQTLGQGPEFLTYFQNEAQLEKSRLLSDRFSAERPKGSFSTLEIQRTEQGDSAMYLCASSLVSYEQYFGPGTRLTVT.

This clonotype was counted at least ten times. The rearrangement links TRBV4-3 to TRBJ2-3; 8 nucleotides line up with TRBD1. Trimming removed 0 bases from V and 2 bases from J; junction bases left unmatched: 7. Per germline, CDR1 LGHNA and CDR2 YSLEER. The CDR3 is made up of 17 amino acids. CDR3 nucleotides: TGCGCCAGCAGCCAAGAAGGCAGGGGGCGAATCACAGATACGCAGTATTTT. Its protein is CASSQEGRGRITDTQYF.

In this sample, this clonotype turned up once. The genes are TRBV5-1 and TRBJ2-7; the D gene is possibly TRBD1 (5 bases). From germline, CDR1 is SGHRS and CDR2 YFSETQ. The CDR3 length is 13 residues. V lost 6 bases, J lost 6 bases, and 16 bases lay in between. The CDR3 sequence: CASMPEGASEQYF. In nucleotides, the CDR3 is TGCGCCAGCATGCCAGAAGGGGCAAGCGAGCAGTACTTC.

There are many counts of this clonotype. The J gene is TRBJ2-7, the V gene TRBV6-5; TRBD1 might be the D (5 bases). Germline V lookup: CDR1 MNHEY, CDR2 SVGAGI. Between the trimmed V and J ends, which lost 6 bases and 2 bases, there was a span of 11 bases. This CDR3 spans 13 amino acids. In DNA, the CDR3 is TGTGCCAGCAGGTTACAGGTAGCCTACGAGCAGTACTTC. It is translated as CASRLQVAYEQYF.

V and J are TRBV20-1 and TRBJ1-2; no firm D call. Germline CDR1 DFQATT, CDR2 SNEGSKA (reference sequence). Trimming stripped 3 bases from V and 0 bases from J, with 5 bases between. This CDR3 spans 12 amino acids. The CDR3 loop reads CSARAANYGYTF. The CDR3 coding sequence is TGCAGTGCTAGGGCGGCTAACTATGGCTACACCTTC.

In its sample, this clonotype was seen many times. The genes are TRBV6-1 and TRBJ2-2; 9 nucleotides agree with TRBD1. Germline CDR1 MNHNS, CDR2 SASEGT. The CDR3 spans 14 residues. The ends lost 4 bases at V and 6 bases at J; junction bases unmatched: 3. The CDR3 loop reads CASSGGQGPGELFF. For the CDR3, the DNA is TGTGCCAGCAGTGGAGGACAGGGGCCCGGGGAGCTGTTTTTT.

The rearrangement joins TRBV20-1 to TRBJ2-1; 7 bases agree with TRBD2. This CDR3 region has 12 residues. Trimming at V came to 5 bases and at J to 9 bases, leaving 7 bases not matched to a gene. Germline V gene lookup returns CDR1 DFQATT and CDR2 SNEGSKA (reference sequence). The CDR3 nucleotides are TGCAGTGCTGGTCGCGGGAGATGTGAGCAGTTCTTC. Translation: CSAGRGRCEQFF.

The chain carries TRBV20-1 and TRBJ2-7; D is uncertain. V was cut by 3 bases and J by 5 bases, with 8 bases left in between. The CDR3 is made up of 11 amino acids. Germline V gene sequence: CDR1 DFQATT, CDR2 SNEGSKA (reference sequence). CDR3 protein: CSASLGNEQYF. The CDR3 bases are TGCAGTGCTAGTCTAGGCAACGAGCAGTACTTC.

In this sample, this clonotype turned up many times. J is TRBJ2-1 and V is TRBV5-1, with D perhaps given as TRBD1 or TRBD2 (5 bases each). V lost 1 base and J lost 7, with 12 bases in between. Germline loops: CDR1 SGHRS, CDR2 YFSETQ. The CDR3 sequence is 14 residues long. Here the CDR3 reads CASSLFAEGNEQFF. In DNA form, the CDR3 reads TGCGCCAGCAGCTTGTTTGCCGAGGGGAATGAGCAGTTCTTC.

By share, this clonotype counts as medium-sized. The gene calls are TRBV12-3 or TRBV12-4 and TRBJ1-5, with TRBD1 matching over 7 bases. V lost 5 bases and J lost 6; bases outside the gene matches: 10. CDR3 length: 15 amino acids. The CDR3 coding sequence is TGTGCCAGCAGTCTCAGACAGGGTATTATTCAGCCCCAGCATTTT. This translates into CASSLRQGIIQPQHF.

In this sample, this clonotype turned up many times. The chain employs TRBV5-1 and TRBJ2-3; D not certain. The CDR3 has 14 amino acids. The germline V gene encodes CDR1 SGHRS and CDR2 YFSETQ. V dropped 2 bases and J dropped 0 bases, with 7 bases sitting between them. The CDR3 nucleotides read TGCGCCAGCAGCTTTGGGCAGAGCACAGATACGCAGTATTTT. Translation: CASSFGQSTDTQYF.

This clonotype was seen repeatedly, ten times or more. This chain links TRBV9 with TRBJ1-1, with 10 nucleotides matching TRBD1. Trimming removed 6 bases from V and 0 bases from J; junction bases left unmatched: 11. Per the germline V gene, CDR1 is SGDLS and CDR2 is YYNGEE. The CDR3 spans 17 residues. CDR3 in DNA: TGTGCCAGCATGATCCGACAGGGGGCGTCCCTGAACACTGAAGCTTTCTTT. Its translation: CASMIRQGASLNTEAFF.

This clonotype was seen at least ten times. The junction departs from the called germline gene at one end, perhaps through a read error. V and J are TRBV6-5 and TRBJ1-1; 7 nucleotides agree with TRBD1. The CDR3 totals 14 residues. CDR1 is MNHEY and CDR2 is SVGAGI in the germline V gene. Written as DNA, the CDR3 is TGTACCAGCCCCCCAGGGGGGATGAACACTGAAGCTTTCTTT. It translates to CTSPPGGMNTEAFF.

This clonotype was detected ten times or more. The CDR3 DNA is TGTGCCAGCAGCTCAGAGGCGGAATCGTACAATGAGCAGTTCTTC. It encodes CASSSEAESYNEQFF. This sequence joins TRBV5-5 and TRBJ2-1; D gene ambiguous. The V gene's germline CDR1 is SGHKS and CDR2 YYEKEE (reference sequence). V lost 3 bases and J lost 4, with 14 bases in between. The CDR3 loop spans 15 amino acids.

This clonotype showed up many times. The CDR3 region is CSASRISGVTDTQYF. CDR3 nucleotide sequence: TGCAGTGCTAGTAGGATTAGCGGGGTCACAGATACGCAGTATTTT. The chain joins TRBV20-1 to TRBJ2-3; the match to TRBD2 covers 8 bases. After removal of 3 bases from V and 2 bases from J, the junction contained 7 bases not matched to a gene. From germline, CDR1 is DFQATT and CDR2 SNEGSKA (reference sequence). The CDR3 is 15 residues long.

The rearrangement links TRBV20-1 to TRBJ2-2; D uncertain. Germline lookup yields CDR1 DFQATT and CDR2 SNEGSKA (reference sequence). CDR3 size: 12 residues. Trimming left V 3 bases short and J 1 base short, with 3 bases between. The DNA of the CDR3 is TGCAGTGCTAGCGGGAACACCGGGGAGCTGTTTTTT. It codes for CSASGNTGELFF.

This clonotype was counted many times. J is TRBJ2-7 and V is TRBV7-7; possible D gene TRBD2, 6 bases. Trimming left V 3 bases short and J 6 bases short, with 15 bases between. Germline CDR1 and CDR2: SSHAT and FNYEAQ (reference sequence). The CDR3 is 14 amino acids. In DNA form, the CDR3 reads TGTGCCAGCAGCTTGGACGGGAGCTTCTCCGAGCAGTACTTC. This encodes CASSLDGSFSEQYF.

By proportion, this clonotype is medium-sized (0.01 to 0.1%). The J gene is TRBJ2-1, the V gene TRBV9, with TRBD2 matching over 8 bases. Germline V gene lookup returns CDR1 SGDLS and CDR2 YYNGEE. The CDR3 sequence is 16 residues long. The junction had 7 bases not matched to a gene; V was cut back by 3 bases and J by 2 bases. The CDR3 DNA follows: TGTGCCAGCAGCGGAGGAACGGGACTAGCCTACAATGAGCAGTTCTTC. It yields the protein CASSGGTGLAYNEQFF.

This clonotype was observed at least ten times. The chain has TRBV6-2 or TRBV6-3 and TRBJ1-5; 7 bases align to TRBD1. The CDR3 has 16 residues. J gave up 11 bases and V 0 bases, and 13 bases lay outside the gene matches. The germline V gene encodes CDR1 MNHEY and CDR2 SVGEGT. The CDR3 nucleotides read TGTGCCAGCAGTTACTCGCCTGGGCAGGGGGGCTCGTCCCAGCATTTT. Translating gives CASSYSPGQGGSSQHF.

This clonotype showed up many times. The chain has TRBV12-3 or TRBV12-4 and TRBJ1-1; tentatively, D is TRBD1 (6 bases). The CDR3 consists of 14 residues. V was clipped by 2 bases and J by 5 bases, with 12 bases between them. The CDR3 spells CASSLRGQGTEAFF. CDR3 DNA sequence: TGTGCCAGCAGTTTACGGGGGCAGGGGACTGAAGCTTTCTTT.

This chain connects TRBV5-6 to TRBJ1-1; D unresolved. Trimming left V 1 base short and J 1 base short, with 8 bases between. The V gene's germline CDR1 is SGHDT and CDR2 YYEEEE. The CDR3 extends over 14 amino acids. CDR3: CASSLFQPNTEAFF. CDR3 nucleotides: TGTGCCAGCAGCTTGTTCCAACCGAACACTGAAGCTTTCTTT.

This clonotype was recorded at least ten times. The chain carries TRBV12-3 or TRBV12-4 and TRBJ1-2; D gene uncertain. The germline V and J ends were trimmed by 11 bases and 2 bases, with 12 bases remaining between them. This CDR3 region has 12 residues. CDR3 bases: TGTGCCGGCGCTCGTGGGAACTATGGCTACACCTTC. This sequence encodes CAGARGNYGYTF.

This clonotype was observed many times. In nucleotides, the CDR3 is TGTGCCAGCAGCCGAGGCTTTGGGGGGAACACTGAAGCTTTCTTT. Encoded protein: CASSRGFGGNTEAFF. The chain is built from TRBV11-2 and TRBJ1-1, with D maybe TRBD1 (5 bases). Trimming took 5 bases from V and 1 from J, leaving 14 bases between them. The CDR3 sequence is 15 residues long. CDR1 and CDR2 from the germline V gene are SGHAT and FQNNGV. Full variable domain (remainder filled in from reference TRBV11-2 and TRBJ1-1): EAGVAQSPRYKIIEKRQSVAFWCNPISGHATLYWYQQILGQGPKLLIQFQNNGVVDDSQLPKDRFSAERLKGVDSTLKIQPAKLEDSAVYLCASSRGFGGNTEAFFGQGTRLTVV.

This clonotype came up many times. The CDR3 DNA reads as TGTGCCAGCCGCTACAACTATGGCTACACCTTC. This translates into CASRYNYGYTF. The V call is TRBV6-1, the J call TRBJ1-2, with D unclear. Germline V gene lookup returns CDR1 MNHNS and CDR2 SASEGT. The CDR3 contains 11 residues. The V end lost 8 bases, the J end lost 2 bases, and 6 bases lay between the germline ends.

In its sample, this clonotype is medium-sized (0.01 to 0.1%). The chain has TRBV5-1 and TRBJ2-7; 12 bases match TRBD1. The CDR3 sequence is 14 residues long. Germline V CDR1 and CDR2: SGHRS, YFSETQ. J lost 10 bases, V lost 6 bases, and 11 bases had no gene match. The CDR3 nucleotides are TGCGCCAGCACCAACGGGACAGGGGGCGCGAATCAGTACTTC. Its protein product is CASTNGTGGANQYF.

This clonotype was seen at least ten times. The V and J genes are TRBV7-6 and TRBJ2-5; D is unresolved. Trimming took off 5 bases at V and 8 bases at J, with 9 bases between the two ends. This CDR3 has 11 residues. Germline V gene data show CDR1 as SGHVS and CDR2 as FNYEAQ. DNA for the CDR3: TGTGCCAGCAGCGCCGCGCGAACCCAGTACTTC. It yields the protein CASSAARTQYF.

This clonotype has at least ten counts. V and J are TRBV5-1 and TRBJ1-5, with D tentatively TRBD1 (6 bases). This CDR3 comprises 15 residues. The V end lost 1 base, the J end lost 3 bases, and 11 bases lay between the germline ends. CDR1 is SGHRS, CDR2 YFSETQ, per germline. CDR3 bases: TGCGCCAGCAGCTTGCAAGGGGGATACAATCAGCCCCAGCATTTT. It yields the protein CASSLQGGYNQPQHF.

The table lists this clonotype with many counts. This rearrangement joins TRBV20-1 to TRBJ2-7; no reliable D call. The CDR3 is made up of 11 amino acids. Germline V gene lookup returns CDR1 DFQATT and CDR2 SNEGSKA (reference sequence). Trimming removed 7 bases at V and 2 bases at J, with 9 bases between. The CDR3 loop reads CSVFDTYEQYF. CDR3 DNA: TGCAGTGTGTTCGATACCTACGAGCAGTACTTC.